The T cell receptor (beta chain) described here comes from a study of blood T cells in healthy people across ages (dated by TCRdb to the mid-2010s). About the study as a whole: In model experiments, roughly one uniquely barcoded TCR beta cDNA molecule per two T cells was captured by template switching. Age-related changes in TCR beta repertoire diversity were measured in the study by deep sequencing normalized with unique cDNA molecular identifiers. The donors were split into four age groups: young (average around 15 years), middle-aged (over 35), aged (more than 60) and long-lived (82). To avoid experimental bias, donors of different ages were spread randomly across the sequencing lanes. The study analyzed two additional independent replicas of 1 million unique cDNA reads from the same blood draw for two donors, one aged 18 to 29 and one aged 80 or older. The paper as a whole reports these results and caveats: Compared with the aged group, the long-lived group had more naive CD4+ T cells, fewer expanded clones and increased TCR diversity, suggesting age selection. Because profiling used bulk unsorted PBMCs, naive and antigen-experienced compartments could not be compared conclusively. Estimates of total diversity based on one million sequenced T cells were regarded as lower bounds and as underestimates. There was a strong correlation between observed TCR beta diversity and the percentage of naive T cells measured by flow cytometry. Because donor CMV infection status was unknown, age-related changes in expanded clonotypes were potentially confounded. Observed TCR beta diversity per million T cells fell roughly linearly with age, and a significant reduction was already apparent by age around 40.

The 39 donors, aged 6 to 90 years, were systemically healthy Caucasian individuals from Russia. Each donor gave around 9.8 milliliters of peripheral blood, collected into EDTA-treated Vacutainer tubes. Ficoll-Paque density-gradient centrifugation was used to isolate PBMCs, with at least 6 million per sample. Trizol reagent was used to extract total RNA from the PBMCs, yielding at least 5 micrograms per sample. For every donor, an aliquot of PBMCs went through flow cytometry to measure the percentages of naive CD45RAhigh/CD27high T cells. For this clonotype: Its antigen target is currently unknown. The sample holds no much larger clone one base away, and base qualities are not on file.

Library preparation employed 5' RACE. The reads were generated on an Illumina HiSeq 2500. A second roughly 6 to 12 cycle PCR used a sample-barcoded 5' primer and a J-beta primer mix. A unique molecular identifier was introduced onto each TCR beta cDNA molecule by a template-switch 5' adaptor carrying 12 random nucleotides. At least 2.5 million CDR3-containing paired-end reads were obtained from each sample. All of the RNA was converted into first-strand cDNA using the Mint cDNA synthesis kit, with a TRBC-specific oligonucleotide serving as the primer. After uracil-DNA glycosylase treatment, a first 18-cycle PCR used universal primers M1SS and BC2_uni_R on all cDNA. Per the source publication's procedure: For normalization, 1 million high-quality reads were randomly selected from each sample, with every read carrying a distinct molecular identifier. Reads sharing molecular identifiers were discarded rather than binned into consensus sequences. CDR3 identification, clonotype clustering and error correction used MiTCR with a Q25 quality threshold and the strictest error-elimination algorithm. A nonparametric unseen species model with Euler transformation was used to estimate a lower bound on total TCR beta diversity. TCRdb reran the public reads through fastp at Q25 and MiXCR, keeping productive beta chains. For every CDR3 protein sequence, its rows merge into one entry that carries the most common genes and DNA. For this entry, the V and J calls and clone size follow TCRdb and not the study's own pipeline. For this sample there are about a million distinct CDR3 sequences; about 53% appear just once. The ten most abundant clones make up about a fifth of the sample.

The CDR3 sequence holds 14 residues, the cysteine and phenylalanine included. The only DNA kept is the CDR3, 42 bases in frame from the first base. According to the germline V gene, CDR1 reads SGDLS and CDR2 reads YYNGEE. The sample taken for sequencing was blood. This receptor was obtained from a woman between 55 and 75 years old in good health. The V and J segments used are TRBV9 and TRBJ2-4; TRBD2 matches 9 bases in the middle. The J call may be wrong; the DNA end is better matched by TRBJ2-7. The CDR3 here reads CASSVSGSEYEQYF. The bases are TGTGCCAGCAGCGTTAGCGGGAGCGAGTACGAGCAGTACTTC.